The next 11 T cell receptor beta chains were all read from a single sample in a study of patients and donors after allogeneic stem cell transplantation. TCRdb itself ran the RT-PCR reads through MiXCR, one entry per CDR3 protein. The profile shows hundreds of thousands of distinct CDR3 sequences, approximately 16% of them singletons. Sequencing was performed on blood, either unsorted or a sorted T cell fraction (not recorded which). Source of these receptors: a human donor who was either an allogeneic HSCT recipient or a stem cell or donor lymphocyte infusion donor (not recorded which). It is not recorded whose cells these are; they may come from a transplant donor.

The chain combines TRBV20-1 with TRBJ2-7, with 7 bases that match TRBD2. The V gene's germline CDR1 is DFQATT and CDR2 SNEGSKA (reference sequence). The CDR3 contains 12 residues. V was pared by 3 bases and J by 5 bases, with 4 bases of the junction left unmatched. The CDR3 nucleotides read TGCAGTGCTAGGGGGGGGTCGGACGAGCAGTACTTC. This translates into CSARGGSDEQYF.

This clonotype was detected only a few times. This CDR3 is CASSVSIAGTGELFF. CDR3 in DNA: TGTGCCAGCAGCGTATCTATAGCGGGAACCGGGGAGCTGTTTTTT. The rearrangement links TRBV7-6 to TRBJ2-2; TRBD2 agrees at 8 bases. Germline loops: CDR1 SGHVS, CDR2 FNYEAQ. V lost 5 bases, J lost 5 bases, and 7 bases stayed unmatched. The CDR3 runs to 15 residues.

The chain is built from TRBV5-1 and TRBJ2-1, with D possibly being TRBD2 (5 bases). Per germline, CDR1 SGHRS and CDR2 YFSETQ. The CDR3 consists of 13 residues. The V end lost 5 bases, the J end lost 7 bases, and 13 bases lay between the germline ends. The chain's CDR3 is CASSLSGENEQFF. CDR3 DNA: TGCGCCAGCAGTCTGAGCGGCGAAAATGAGCAGTTCTTC.

Ten or more counts support this clonotype. The rearrangement joins TRBV12-3 or TRBV12-4 to TRBJ1-3; D call uncertain. Trimming cost V 8 bases and J 0 bases, with 14 bases left between them. CDR3 length equals 15 residues. CDR3 in amino acids: CASGLGWDSGNTIYF. The CDR3 DNA follows: TGTGCCAGCGGGCTTGGGTGGGACTCTGGAAACACCATATATTTT.

The chain has TRBV6-5 and TRBJ1-6; 8 bases line up with TRBD1. The CDR3 runs to 15 residues. Trimming at V came to 4 bases and at J to 13 bases, leaving 12 bases not matched to a gene. Germline CDR1 and CDR2: MNHEY and SVGAGI. CDR3 loop: CASSSGTGLESPLHF. In DNA, the CDR3 is TGTGCCAGCAGTTCAGGGACAGGTCTAGAGTCTCCCCTCCACTTT.

This clonotype was seen more than once but under ten times. The chain recombines TRBV3-1 with TRBJ1-4, with D possibly matching TRBD1 (5 bases). The CDR3 covers 15 residues. V was trimmed by 4 bases and J by 10 bases, leaving 19 bases between them. Per germline, CDR1 LGHDT and CDR2 YNNKEL (reference sequence). CDR3 protein: CASSRLGGLIGKLFF. The CDR3 nucleotides read TGTGCCAGCAGCCGCCTTGGGGGTTTAATTGGAAAACTGTTTTTT.

In its sample, this clonotype was seen a few times. Written as DNA, the CDR3 is TGTGCCAGCAGCGTAGGGGCTAGCGGACGCTACAATGAGCAGTTCTTC. Translation: CASSVGASGRYNEQFF. The chain uses TRBV9 and TRBJ2-1; 7 positions agree with TRBD2. The CDR3 length is 16 residues. V gave up 0 bases and J gave up 3 bases; unmatched junction bases: 6. Germline V CDR1 and CDR2: SGDLS, YYNGEE.

Many counts were recorded for this clonotype. The J gene is TRBJ1-5, the V gene TRBV6-2 or TRBV6-3; no reliable D call. The V and J ends lost 0 bases and 8 bases respectively, with 8 bases between them. The CDR3 consists of 13 residues. Germline V gives CDR1 MNHEY, CDR2 SVGEGT. CDR3 nucleotides: TGTGCCAGCAGTTACTCGATGACTAAGCCCCAGCATTTT. Translation: CASSYSMTKPQHF.

This clonotype was counted at least ten times. The chain recombines TRBV20-1 with TRBJ1-1; 8 nucleotides align to TRBD1. This CDR3 comprises 15 residues. Germline CDR1 DFQATT, CDR2 SNEGSKA (reference sequence). V gave up 8 bases and J gave up 7 bases; unmatched junction bases: 18. The CDR3, as DNA: TGCAGTCGATCAACTGGGCAGGGGGCGGGTGGTGAAGCTTTCTTT. Translating it yields CSRSTGQGAGGEAFF.

V and J are TRBV3-1 and TRBJ2-1; 11 positions match TRBD2. The V gene end was trimmed by 2 bases and the J gene end by 6 bases; junction bases not matched to a gene: 3. Germline values: CDR1 LGHDT, CDR2 YNNKEL (reference sequence). The CDR3 consists of 15 residues. The CDR3 here is CASSQLAGGPNEQFF. Written as DNA, the CDR3 is TGTGCCAGCAGCCAACTAGCGGGGGGCCCCAATGAGCAGTTCTTC.

This clonotype was counted between two and nine times. The chain combines TRBV20-1 with TRBJ1-2; 8 nucleotides match TRBD1. The CDR3 spans 13 residues. The ends lost 5 bases at V and 6 bases at J; junction bases unmatched: 8. Germline V gene data show CDR1 as DFQATT and CDR2 as SNEGSKA (reference sequence). This CDR3 is CSAPQGAGDGYTF. Here the CDR3 DNA reads TGCAGTGCTCCTCAGGGGGCAGGAGATGGCTACACCTTC.